This entry lists 22 T cell receptor beta chains sequenced from one sample in a study of blood T cell repertoires in COVID-19 (TCRdb year 2020). Library preparation used the immunoSEQ multiplex PCR assay. The table was pulled from immuneACCESS by TCRdb, which kept in-frame rearrangements only. Such tables lose some clones; where checked, under half of the loss comes from unresolved V genes, and the rest has no known cause. This sample comprises more than 35,000 clones, roughly 85% of them detected only once. The ten most abundant clones make up 9.9% of the sample. Sequenced material: peripheral blood. All receptors come from a human donor in a cohort sampled during active COVID-19.

The chain uses TRBV20-1 and TRBJ2-1; possibly TRBD2 for D (7 bases). Germline V gives CDR1 DFQATT, CDR2 SNEGSKA (reference sequence). The CDR3 is 13 residues long. V was cut by 6 bases and J by 8 bases, with 17 bases left in between. The CDR3 sequence: CSASGGGWDEQFF. CDR3 bases: TGCAGTGCCAGTGGCGGGGGCTGGGATGAGCAGTTCTTC.

This chain joins TRBV4-1 and TRBJ2-7; 7 bases are shared with TRBD1. Trimming removed 0 bases from V and 4 bases from J; junction bases left unmatched: 9. CDR3 length equals 16 residues. The germline V gene encodes CDR1 MGHRA and CDR2 YSYEKL. CDR3 in DNA: TGCGCCAGCAGCCAAGATGGTAGGGGGCGCGTATACGAGCAGTACTTC. Its translation: CASSQDGRGRVYEQYF.

There are a few counts of this clone. The chain joins TRBV7-9 to TRBJ1-1; D call uncertain. Trimming pared 3 bases from V and 3 bases from J, leaving 14 bases between. Germline assignment: CDR1 SEHNR and CDR2 FQNEAQ (reference sequence). The CDR3 contains 15 residues. CDR3 nucleotide sequence: TGTGCCAGCAGCTTCCTTTATTTTGCGGACACTGAAGCTTTCTTT. This gives the protein CASSFLYFADTEAFF.

This chain joins TRBV7-2 and TRBJ2-1; a possible D gene is TRBD2 (6 bases). Per germline, CDR1 SGHTA and CDR2 FQGNSA. V dropped 5 bases and J dropped 0 bases, with 17 bases sitting between them. The CDR3 loop spans 17 amino acids. CDR3 nucleotides: TGTGCCAGCAGCCCCTACCCCGGGAGCCCCTCCTACAATGAGCAGTTCTTC. Protein sequence: CASSPYPGSPSYNEQFF.

This clone appeared once. The rearrangement links TRBV18 to TRBJ1-1; D not certain. The CDR3 sequence is 16 residues long. Germline CDR1 reads KGHSH; CDR2 reads LQKENI. V was cut by 3 bases and J by 1 base, with 15 bases left in between. The CDR3 DNA reads TGTGCCAGCTCACCCCAAGCGGTGGGGAAGAACACTGAAGCTTTCTTT. Translating gives CASSPQAVGKNTEAFF.

In this sample, this clone turned up once. The chain couples TRBV19 to TRBJ1-5, with TRBD1 matching 7 bases. V gave up 1 base and J gave up 3 bases; unmatched junction bases: 3. Germline V lookup: CDR1 LNHDA, CDR2 SQIVND (reference sequence). This CDR3 has 15 residues. CDR3 in DNA: TGTGCCAGTAGTATAGCCGACAGGGTCAATCAGCCCCAGCATTTT. Translation: CASSIADRVNQPQHF.

The V gene is TRBV7-6, the J gene TRBJ2-7; TRBD2 aligns across 8 bases. The CDR3 runs 15 residues. V lost 1 base, J lost 3 bases, and 5 bases stayed unmatched. The V gene's germline CDR1 is SGHVS and CDR2 FNYEAQ. The CDR3 region has the DNA TGTGCCAGCAGCTTAGTCGGGGGGGATCTCTACGAGCAGTACTTC. This encodes CASSLVGGDLYEQYF. The whole variable domain, filled in from reference TRBV7-6 and TRBJ2-7, reads GAGVSQSPRYKVTKRGQDVALRCDPISGHVSLYWYRQALGQGPEFLTYFNYEAQQDKSGLPNDRFSAERPEGSISTLTIQRTEQRDSAMYRCASSLVGGDLYEQYFGPGTRLTVT.

The chain combines TRBV6-1 with TRBJ1-5; the match to TRBD1 covers 11 bases. The CDR3 extends over 17 amino acids. Looked up from germline, CDR1 is MNHNS and CDR2 is SASEGT. Trimming cost V 4 bases and J 2 bases; bases outside gene matches: 7. The CDR3 bases are TGTGCCAGCAGTGCGGGGACAGGGGGGATAGGCAATCAGCCCCAGCATTTT. Its protein is CASSAGTGGIGNQPQHF.

This chain connects TRBV5-8 to TRBJ1-1; D ambiguous. This CDR3 is 14 amino acids long. V lost 8 bases and J lost 7, with 21 bases in between. Germline V gene data show CDR1 as SGHTS and CDR2 as YDEGEE. CDR3 residues: CASSRTIPNGEAFF. The CDR3 bases are TGTGCCAGTTCGCGTACCATCCCCAATGGTGAAGCTTTCTTT.

The rearrangement joins TRBV7-3 to TRBJ2-1; TRBD2 matches 9 bases. This CDR3 contains 15 residues. With V trimmed by 5 bases and J by 4 bases, 6 bases remained unmatched. Germline CDR1 is SGHTA and CDR2 is FQGTGA. The CDR3: CASSTSGGFYNEQFF. The CDR3 coding sequence is TGTGCCAGCAGCACAAGCGGGGGGTTTTACAATGAGCAGTTCTTC.

This sequence joins TRBV5-6 and TRBJ1-1, with TRBD1 as a possible D gene (6 bases). The CDR3 loop spans 14 amino acids. Germline V gene lookup returns CDR1 SGHDT and CDR2 YYEEEE. Trimming took off 2 bases at V and 0 bases at J, with 8 bases between the two ends. The CDR3 DNA reads as TGTGCCAGCAGCTTAGACAGGATGAACACTGAAGCTTTCTTT. Its protein product is CASSLDRMNTEAFF.

This chain uses TRBV6-5 with TRBJ2-7, with D perhaps TRBD1 (6 bases). V lost 6 bases and J lost 10, with 16 bases in between. Germline V lookup: CDR1 MNHEY, CDR2 SVGAGI. The CDR3 length is 12 residues. The CDR3 DNA is TGTGCCAGCAGCGGACAGTTACAAACCCAGTACTTC. Translating gives CASSGQLQTQYF.

The V and J genes are TRBV18 and TRBJ1-5, with a tentative D call TRBD1 (5 bases). This CDR3 is 14 amino acids long. CDR1 is KGHSH and CDR2 is LQKENI in the germline V gene. V lost 2 bases and J 4 bases, leaving 9 bases between the germline ends. CDR3 residues: CASSPSGGNQPQHF. The DNA of the CDR3 is TGTGCCAGCTCACCATCTGGGGGGAATCAGCCCCAGCATTTT.

This chain's CDR3 is CASNIQHLGHYTF. Here the CDR3 DNA reads TGTGCCAGCAATATCCAACACCTGGGCCACTACACCTTC. This chain links TRBV2 with TRBJ1-2, with D hard to call. This CDR3 has 13 amino acids. Trimming took off 7 bases at V and 10 bases at J, with 19 bases between the two ends. Germline V gives CDR1 SNHLY, CDR2 FYNNEI.

This chain connects TRBV4-1 to TRBJ2-2, with D possibly being TRBD2 (6 bases). The V and J ends lost 3 bases and 7 bases respectively, with 12 bases between them. There are 14 residues in the CDR3. Germline V gene lookup returns CDR1 MGHRA and CDR2 YSYEKL. The CDR3 DNA reads TGCGCCAGCAGCCACCCGGGTAGCGGCGGGGAGCTGTTTTTT. As protein: CASSHPGSGGELFF.

The chain recombines TRBV3-1 (or the pseudogene TRBV3-2) with TRBJ2-1; perhaps TRBD2 as D (5 bases). Trimming cost V 1 base and J 6 bases, with 7 bases left between them. Germline V lookup: CDR1 LGHDT, CDR2 YNNKEL (reference sequence). CDR3 length: 13 amino acids. The CDR3: CASSQAGINEQFF. In DNA, the CDR3 is TGTGCCAGCAGCCAAGCGGGGATCAATGAGCAGTTCTTC.

As to this clone: The junction departs from the called germline gene at one end, perhaps through a read error. The J gene is TRBJ2-1, the V gene TRBV19; D possibly corresponds to TRBD2 (5 bases). This CDR3 comprises 14 residues. Germline lookup yields CDR1 LNHDA and CDR2 SQIVND (reference sequence). DNA for the CDR3: TGTGCCAGTAGTATAGTCGGATATCAACTAGTCTGGGTCTTC. Its protein product is CASSIVGYQLVWVF.

The V call is TRBV18, the J call TRBJ1-3, with 11 bases fitting TRBD1. V shed 4 bases, J shed 3 bases, and the junction held 2 bases outside the gene matches. The CDR3 sequence is 15 residues long. Germline CDR1 reads KGHSH; CDR2 reads LQKENI. The CDR3 region is CASSRTGGIGNTIYF. The CDR3 DNA reads TGTGCCAGCTCACGGACAGGGGGCATTGGAAACACCATATATTTT.

J is TRBJ2-2 and V is TRBV11-3; 8 positions match TRBD2. CDR1 and CDR2 (germline): SGHNT, YENEEA. J lost 3 bases, V lost 3 bases, and 6 bases had no gene match. CDR3 length: 16 amino acids. CDR3 in DNA: TGTGCCAGCAGCTTCCGAACTAGCGGTTACACCGGGGAGCTGTTTTTT. The encoded protein is CASSFRTSGYTGELFF.

The J gene is TRBJ2-1, the V gene TRBV6-5; possible D gene TRBD1, 5 bases. Germline V gives CDR1 MNHEY, CDR2 SVGAGI. The ends were cut back, 6 bases at V and 7 bases at J, with 13 bases in the middle. There are 13 residues in the CDR3. In nucleotides, the CDR3 is TGTGCCAGCAGGACCCTCAAGGGGAATGAGCAGTTCTTC. It is translated as CASRTLKGNEQFF.

This chain joins TRBV2 and TRBJ2-7; D is possibly TRBD2 (7 bases). V dropped 5 bases and J dropped 5 bases, with 16 bases sitting between them. The CDR3 spans 14 residues. Germline lookup yields CDR1 SNHLY and CDR2 FYNNEI. In DNA form, the CDR3 reads TGTGCCAGCAGTCGCGCGGGGGCTGTCGACGAGCAGTACTTC. This encodes CASSRAGAVDEQYF.

This clone was picked up one time. The rearrangement uses TRBV12-3 or TRBV12-4 and TRBJ2-1, with 8 bases matching TRBD1. Trimming removed 8 bases from V and 8 bases from J; junction bases left unmatched: 8. The CDR3 runs 13 residues. This CDR3 reads CASGWQGADEQFF. As DNA, the CDR3 is TGTGCCAGCGGGTGGCAGGGGGCTGATGAGCAGTTCTTC.